Presented here are 28 T cell receptor beta chains from one specimen sequenced in a study of CD8+CD57+ T cells in acquired aplastic anemia. TCR beta VDJ and CDR3 were profiled, and genomic DNA was the template. TCRdb used MiXCR to reprocess the reads, holding one entry per CDR3 protein. The table records more than 250,000 distinct CDR3 sequences, around three fifths of them present only once. The sample was sorted CD4+, CD8+, or CD8+CD57+ T cells (not recorded which) from PBMCs. These receptors originate from a human donor with severe aplastic anemia or a healthy control (not recorded which).

This sequence joins TRBV27 and TRBJ1-6; the D is unclear. The V gene lost 2 bases and the J gene lost 12 bases, with 8 bases spanning the gap. This CDR3 region has 12 residues. CDR1 is MNHEY, CDR2 SMNVEV, per germline (reference sequence). Here the CDR3 DNA reads TGTGCCAGCAGTTTAGGGGAGGAACCCCTCCACTTT. Its protein product is CASSLGEEPLHF.

This chain uses TRBV20-1 with TRBJ2-7; 7 bases match TRBD1. This CDR3 has 12 amino acids. Germline values: CDR1 DFQATT, CDR2 SNEGSKA (reference sequence). V lost 3 bases to trimming and J lost 3 bases; unmatched junction nucleotides: 2. CDR3 region: CSARDRIYEQYF. CDR3 sequence (DNA): TGCAGTGCTAGGGACAGGATCTACGAGCAGTACTTC.

The chain joins TRBV29-1 to TRBJ2-2, with 12 bases matching TRBD2. Unmatched junction bases numbered 4, after V lost 6 bases and J lost 5 bases. This CDR3 contains 14 residues. Looked up from germline, CDR1 is SQVTM and CDR2 is ANQGSEA. The CDR3 loop is CSVAGLAGTGELFF. For the CDR3, the DNA is TGCAGCGTGGCCGGACTAGCGGGGACCGGGGAGCTGTTTTTT.

This clonotype was seen only a few times. This chain connects TRBV2 to TRBJ2-3, with TRBD2 identical over 7 bases. Germline V lookup: CDR1 SNHLY, CDR2 FYNNEI. The CDR3 runs 14 residues. V was pared by 6 bases and J by 2 bases, with 5 bases of the junction left unmatched. The CDR3 DNA reads TGTGCCAGCAGGGGCGGGAGCCCCACAGATACGCAGTATTTT. This encodes CASRGGSPTDTQYF. The entire variable domain, with the rest obtained from reference TRBV2 and TRBJ2-3, is as follows: EPEVTQTPSHQVTQMGQEVILRCVPISNHLYFYWYRQILGQKVEFLVSFYNNEISEKSEIFDDQFSVERPDGSNFTLKIRSTKLEDSAMYFCASRGGSPTDTQYFGPGTRLTVL.

Note on this clonotype: A read error is possible here, since a much larger clone lies one base away. CDR3 sequence: CASSQGTGGGPQHF. CDR3 DNA: TGTGCCAGCAGCCAAGGGACAGGGGGAGGGCCCCAGCATTTT. The chain is built from TRBV3-1 and TRBJ1-5; TRBD1 agrees at 10 bases. V lost 1 base, J lost 9 bases, and 3 bases stayed unmatched. Germline assignment: CDR1 LGHDT and CDR2 YNNKEL (reference sequence). There are 14 residues in the CDR3. Variable domain in full (rest from reference TRBV3-1 and TRBJ1-5): DTAVSQTPKYLVTQMGNDKSIKCEQNLGHDTMYWYKQDSKKFLKIMFSYNNKELIINETVPNRFSPKSPDKAHLNLHINSLELGDSAVYFCASSQGTGGGPQHFGDGTRLSIL.

Details on this clonotype: The junction departs from germline at one end; a sequencing error may be responsible. The chain recombines TRBV19 with TRBJ1-4; D not certain. The CDR3 length is 15 residues. Germline loops: CDR1 LNHDA, CDR2 SQIVND (reference sequence). This CDR3 is CASSHYRGRDEKLLF. The CDR3 region has the DNA TGTGCCAGTAGCCATTATCGGGGAAGGGATGAAAAACTGCTTTTT.

This chain connects TRBV15 to TRBJ2-1, with 8 bases lining up with TRBD1. The CDR3 length is 14 residues. Germline V gene lookup returns CDR1 LNHNV and CDR2 YYDKDF (reference sequence). Germline trimming cut 6 bases from V and 9 bases from J; bases unmatched to any gene: 10. CDR3 sequence reads: CATRIGQGLGEQFF. The CDR3 bases are TGTGCCACCAGGATAGGACAGGGTTTGGGTGAGCAGTTCTTC.

The chain joins TRBV7-2 to TRBJ2-2; TRBD1 matches at 8 bases. Losses at the gene ends were 8 bases for V and 0 bases for J; bases not matched to a gene: 14. The CDR3 length is 18 residues. The germline gives CDR1 SGHTA, CDR2 FQGNSA. The CDR3 DNA sequence: TGTGCCAGCTCACCTCGATCAAACAGGGGGGCGAACACCGGGGAGCTGTTTTTT. Amino acids: CASSPRSNRGANTGELFF.

The chain carries TRBV27 and TRBJ1-4; 8 nucleotides line up with TRBD1. The CDR3 totals 15 residues. V was pared by 6 bases and J by 1 base, with 4 bases of the junction left unmatched. From germline, CDR1 is MNHEY and CDR2 SMNVEV (reference sequence). Here the CDR3 DNA reads TGTGCCAGCAGAAGACAGGGGATAACTAATGAAAAACTGTTTTTT. Translating gives CASRRQGITNEKLFF.

This clonotype was observed once. This sequence joins TRBV7-9 and TRBJ2-7; a weak D match, TRBD1 (6 bases). V dropped 5 bases and J dropped 6 bases, with 23 bases sitting between them. The germline gives CDR1 SEHNR, CDR2 FQNEAQ (reference sequence). CDR3 length: 16 residues. The DNA of the CDR3 is TGTGCCAGCAGCGATCCGAAGGTGGGGGCTTTCTTCGAGCAGTACTTC. It yields the protein CASSDPKVGAFFEQYF.

This chain uses TRBV2 with TRBJ1-1, with a weak D call TRBD1 (5 bases). Trimming took off 2 bases at V and 5 bases at J, with 15 bases between the two ends. Looked up from germline, CDR1 is SNHLY and CDR2 is FYNNEI. This CDR3 has 15 residues. The CDR3 here is CASSEQGEGGTEAFF. In DNA, the CDR3 is TGTGCCAGCAGTGAACAAGGGGAGGGTGGAACTGAAGCTTTCTTT.

Details on this clonotype: No conserved phenylalanine or tryptophan is present at the end of the CDR3, so a read error is the likely explanation. V gene TRBV2 combines with J gene TRBJ1-5; 7 positions match TRBD1. Trimming took 4 bases from V and 1 from J; bases not matched to a gene: 4. The CDR3 length is 15 residues. CDR1 SNHLY and CDR2 FYNNEI come from the germline V gene. The CDR3 nucleotides are TGTGCCAGCAGTGGACAGGGACTAAGCAATCAGCCCCAGCATCTT. This encodes CASSGQGLSNQPQHL.

The chain links TRBV5-8 to TRBJ2-4; 8 positions match TRBD1. J was trimmed by 9 bases and V by 5 bases; bases with no gene match: 7. The CDR3 is 13 amino acids. Germline loops: CDR1 SGHTS, CDR2 YDEGEE. CDR3 sequence reads: CASRRTGMAIQYF. The CDR3 DNA reads TGTGCCAGCAGACGGACAGGGATGGCCATTCAGTACTTC.

The J gene is TRBJ1-1, the V gene TRBV7-9; D may be TRBD1 (5 bases). The germline V gene encodes CDR1 SEHNR and CDR2 FQNEAQ (reference sequence). The CDR3 has 13 residues. V lost 5 bases and J 8 bases, leaving 15 bases between the germline ends. The CDR3 region is CASSPPQVLEAFF. Here the CDR3 DNA reads TGTGCCAGCAGCCCACCACAGGTTTTGGAAGCTTTCTTT.

This chain links TRBV15 with TRBJ1-4, with D possibly matching TRBD1 (6 bases). The CDR3 loop spans 16 amino acids. Germline V gene sequence: CDR1 LNHNV, CDR2 YYDKDF (reference sequence). Trimming pared 0 bases from V and 8 bases from J, leaving 16 bases between. The CDR3 reads CATSRDLPGVREKLFF. In DNA, the CDR3 is TGTGCCACCAGCAGAGACCTCCCAGGGGTGAGGGAAAAACTGTTTTTT.

This sequence joins TRBV7-9 and TRBJ1-2; no definite D call. The CDR3 consists of 19 residues. The ends were cut back, 5 bases at V and 9 bases at J, with 34 bases in the middle. Germline assignment: CDR1 SEHNR and CDR2 FQNEAQ (reference sequence). CDR3 residues: CASSRRTSGITASPLSYTF. CDR3 sequence (DNA): TGTGCCAGCAGCCGGAGAACATCCGGTATTACGGCCAGCCCCCTAAGCTACACCTTC.

This chain uses TRBV27 with TRBJ1-5; D might be TRBD1 (5 bases). CDR1 and CDR2 (germline): MNHEY, SMNVEV (reference sequence). The CDR3 is 16 residues long. The V gene lost 4 bases and the J gene lost 1 base, with 14 bases spanning the gap. The CDR3 reads CASSSQGQPSNQPQHF. Here the CDR3 DNA reads TGTGCCAGCAGTTCCCAGGGCCAGCCAAGCAATCAGCCCCAGCATTTT.

Comments on this clonotype: At one end the junction does not follow the germline gene, possibly because of a read error. The chain carries TRBV5-5 and TRBJ1-1; no clear D gene. This CDR3 contains 14 residues. Per germline, CDR1 SGHKS and CDR2 YYEKEE (reference sequence). The CDR3 spells CASSLSPQADEAFF. The DNA for the CDR3 is TGCGCCAGCAGCTTGTCGCCCCAGGCAGATGAAGCTTTCTTT. Full variable domain (remainder filled in from reference TRBV5-5 and TRBJ1-1): DAGVTQSPTHLIKTRGQQVTLRCSPISGHKSVSWYQQVLGQGPQFIFQYYEKEERGRGNFPDRFSARQFPNYSSELNVNALLLGDSALYLCASSLSPQADEAFFGQGTRLTVV.

The chain couples TRBV2 to TRBJ2-7; no reliable D call. Germline values: CDR1 SNHLY, CDR2 FYNNEI. With 6 bases removed from V and 9 bases from J, the gap between germline ends came to 9 bases. There are 10 residues in the CDR3. In nucleotides, the CDR3 is TGTGCCAGCAGGGGAACGGGGCAGTACTTC. Its protein is CASRGTGQYF.

CDR3 amino acids: CASRTFGSPLHF. CDR3 nucleotides: TGCGCCAGCCGGACGTTCGGTTCACCCCTCCACTTT. The chain employs TRBV10-2 and TRBJ1-6; D call uncertain. The CDR3 is 12 residues long. Per the germline V gene, CDR1 is WSHSY and CDR2 is SAAADI. Trimming stripped 8 bases from V and 9 bases from J, with 11 bases between.

V usage is TRBV7-3 and J usage is TRBJ1-2; TRBD1 matches at 9 bases. V lost 2 bases to trimming and J lost 8 bases; unmatched junction nucleotides: 0. The CDR3 runs 12 residues. CDR1 is SGHTA and CDR2 is FQGTGA in the germline V gene. CDR3 sequence: CASSLGTGGYTF. The CDR3 nucleotides read TGTGCCAGCAGCTTAGGGACAGGGGGCTACACCTTC.

This clonotype was seen ten or more times. This chain uses TRBV12-5 with TRBJ1-2, with 8 bases identical to TRBD1. This CDR3 spans 15 amino acids. The germline V gene encodes CDR1 LGHNT and CDR2 FRNRAP. Trimming cost V 3 bases and J 3 bases; bases outside gene matches: 6. The CDR3 reads CASGFWGQDYYGYTF. CDR3 nucleotide sequence: TGTGCTAGTGGTTTCTGGGGACAGGACTACTATGGCTACACCTTC.

For this clonotype: At one of its ends the junction is not consistent with the germline gene, which may arise from a read error. The gene calls are TRBV20-1 and TRBJ1-1; perhaps TRBD1 as D (5 bases). This CDR3 comprises 13 residues. CDR1 and CDR2 (germline): DFQATT, SNEGSKA (reference sequence). The CDR3 reads CGASPPGYTGAFF. DNA of the CDR3: TGCGGTGCTAGCCCCCCAGGGTACACTGGAGCTTTCTTT.

This clonotype appeared many times. The chain has TRBV7-2 and TRBJ1-5; D might be TRBD1 (5 bases). CDR1 and CDR2 from the germline V gene are SGHTA and FQGNSA. The length of the CDR3 is 16 residues. V lost 1 base and J 6 bases, leaving 16 bases between the germline ends. CDR3 region: CASSLDIGVGSQPQHF. In DNA, the CDR3 is TGTGCCAGCAGCTTAGATATAGGGGTGGGGTCTCAGCCCCAGCATTTT.

The gene calls are TRBV5-1 and TRBJ1-1; D ambiguous. Germline V gene lookup returns CDR1 SGHRS and CDR2 YFSETQ. This CDR3 is 14 amino acids long. Trimming removed 1 base from V and 1 base from J, with 8 bases in between. The CDR3, as DNA: TGCGCCAGCAGCTTGAGGCGCGGGAACACTGAAGCTTTCTTT. This translates into CASSLRRGNTEAFF.

This rearrangement joins TRBV5-1 to TRBJ2-7; no clear D. Germline CDR1 and CDR2: SGHRS and YFSETQ. The V and J ends lost 2 bases and 2 bases respectively, with 8 bases between them. The CDR3 contains 13 residues. The CDR3, as DNA: TGCGCCAGCAGCTTAACCTCGGCCTACGAGCAGTACTTC. Translated: CASSLTSAYEQYF.

The rearrangement links TRBV7-9 to TRBJ1-1; 7 bases line up with TRBD1. This CDR3 is built from 15 residues. Germline V CDR1 and CDR2: SEHNR, FQNEAQ (reference sequence). V trimming: 4 bases; J trimming: 1 base; junction bases outside the gene matches: 6. CDR3 nucleotide sequence: TGTGCCAGCAGCTGGGACAGCACTTCGAACACTGAAGCTTTCTTT. Residues: CASSWDSTSNTEAFF.

This clonotype was observed at least ten times. V and J are TRBV6-1 and TRBJ2-5; 14 positions match TRBD2. The CDR3 totals 19 residues. The V segment lost 4 bases and the J segment 5 bases; nucleotides outside the gene matches: 15. Per germline, CDR1 MNHNS and CDR2 SASEGT. Written as DNA, the CDR3 is TGTGCCAGCAGTGCGGCGAGGGACGGGACTAGCGGGGGCGGGGAGACCCAGTACTTC. It is translated as CASSAARDGTSGGGETQYF.